This T cell receptor beta chain was recorded in a study of T cell responses to AZD1222 COVID-19 vaccine. Generated by immunoSEQ multiplex PCR, the TCRdb table keeps only in-frame clones and is missing some. The sample lists about 110,000 clones, 89% occurring once. Germline V gene lookup returns CDR1 SGHTS and CDR2 YDEGEE. J gave up 11 bases and V 0 bases, and 18 bases lay outside the gene matches. This CDR3 region has 17 residues. Turning to this clone: Its antigen is currently unknown.

Points from the study as a whole: Epitopes outside B.1.351 and B.1.1.7 mutated regions reportedly drew nearly half of spike TCRs. Vaccination with two AZD1222 doses was followed by a rise in Spike-specific TCR breadth and depth. There were mostly white British donors and more females than males, and clonal diversity was possibly underestimated.

The sample was peripheral blood, taken on day 0 of MenACWY control vaccination. The chain carries TRBV5-8 and TRBJ2-3; 7 nucleotides line up with TRBD1. This sequence was found in an adult in good health. CDR3 coding DNA: TGTGCCAGCAGCTTGGAGCGGACAGGTGCGATACGGTATGGGCAGTATTTT. Protein: CASSLERTGAIRYGQYF.